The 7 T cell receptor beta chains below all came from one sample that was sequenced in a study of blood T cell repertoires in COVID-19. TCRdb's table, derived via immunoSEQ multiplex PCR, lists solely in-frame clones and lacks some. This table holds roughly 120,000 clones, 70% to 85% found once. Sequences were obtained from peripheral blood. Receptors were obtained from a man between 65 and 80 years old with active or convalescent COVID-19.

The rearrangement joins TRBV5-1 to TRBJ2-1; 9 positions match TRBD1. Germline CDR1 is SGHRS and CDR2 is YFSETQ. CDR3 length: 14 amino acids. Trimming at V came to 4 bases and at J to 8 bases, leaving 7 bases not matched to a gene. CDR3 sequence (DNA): TGCGCCAGCAGCAAGGACAGGGGTTTAGATGAGCAGTTCTTC. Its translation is CASSKDRGLDEQFF.

The CDR3 sequence: CASSGTGWGSPLHF. CDR3 nucleotides: TGTGCCAGCAGCGGCACAGGTTGGGGTTCACCCCTCCACTTT. This chain uses TRBV13 with TRBJ1-6, with TRBD1 as a possible D gene (5 bases). Per the germline V gene, CDR1 is PRHDT and CDR2 is FYEKMQ (reference sequence). This CDR3 spans 14 amino acids. Trimming cost V 5 bases and J 9 bases, with 14 bases left between them.

CDR3 in DNA: TGTGCCAGTAGTGCCCCTAGGTCTGAAGCTTTCTTT. This sequence encodes CASSAPRSEAFF. This sequence joins TRBV19 and TRBJ1-1; no reliable D call. CDR1 and CDR2 (germline): LNHDA, SQIVND (reference sequence). The V gene lost 5 bases and the J gene lost 6 bases, with 10 bases spanning the gap. The CDR3 totals 12 residues.

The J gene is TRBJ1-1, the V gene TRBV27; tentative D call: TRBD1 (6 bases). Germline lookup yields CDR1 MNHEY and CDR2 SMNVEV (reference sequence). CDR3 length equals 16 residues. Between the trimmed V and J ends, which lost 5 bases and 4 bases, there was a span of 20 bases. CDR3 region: CASSRISSGVTTEAFF. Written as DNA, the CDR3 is TGTGCCAGCAGTCGCATTTCTTCAGGGGTTACCACTGAAGCTTTCTTT.

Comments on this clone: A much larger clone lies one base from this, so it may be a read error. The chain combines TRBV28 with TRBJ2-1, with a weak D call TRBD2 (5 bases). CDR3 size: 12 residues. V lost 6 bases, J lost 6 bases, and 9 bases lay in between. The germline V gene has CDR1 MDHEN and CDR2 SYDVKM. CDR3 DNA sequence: TGTGCCAGCAGCCGCGGGTTCAATGAGCAGTTCTTC. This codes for CASSRGFNEQFF.

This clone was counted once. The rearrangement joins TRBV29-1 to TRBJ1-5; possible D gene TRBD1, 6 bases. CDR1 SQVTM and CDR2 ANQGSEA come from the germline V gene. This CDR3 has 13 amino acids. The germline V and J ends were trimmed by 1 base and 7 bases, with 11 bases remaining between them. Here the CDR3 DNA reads TGCAGCGTTGAAGTGGGGGCGGGCCAGCCCCAGCATTTT. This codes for CSVEVGAGQPQHF.

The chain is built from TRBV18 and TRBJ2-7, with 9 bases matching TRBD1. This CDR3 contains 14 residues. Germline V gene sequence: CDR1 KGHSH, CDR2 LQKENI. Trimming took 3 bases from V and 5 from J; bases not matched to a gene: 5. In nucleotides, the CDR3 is TGTGCCAGCTCACCCCAGGACAGGGGCCACGAGCAGTACTTC. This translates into CASSPQDRGHEQYF.